This T cell receptor beta chain was captured by sequencing in a study of shared clonotypes between healthy human individuals. Study findings and constraints: Naive CD4 clonotypes overlapped across a few donors at roughly 5%. Rarefaction showed that sequencing of sorted subsets was incomplete (despite large depth).

Sorted-subset replicate PCRs used about 0.2 ug of genomic DNA. This amount corresponded to tens of thousands of T cell genomes. TCRdb's copy holds only in-frame clones and misses some; the assay was immunoSEQ multiplex PCR. The table lists 650,000 to 700,000 clones, about 90% of them singletons. In this sample, this clone turned up a few times. Its antigen is not known. The receptor's source is a man younger than 30 in good health. Some clones in this sample may be carry-over from other donors' samples. Sequences were obtained from memory CD8+ T cells from PBMCs. Sample subset: CD45RO+ cells pooled with CCR7-negative TemRA cells.

The chain's CDR3 is CASSTQRGRVYNEQFF. The DNA for the CDR3 is TGTGCCAGCAGTACCCAACGCGGGAGGGTCTACAATGAGCAGTTCTTC. The chain has TRBV28 and TRBJ2-1; TRBD2 agrees at 9 bases. This CDR3 is 16 amino acids long. V gave up 5 bases and J gave up 3 bases; unmatched junction bases: 8. Germline V gene data show CDR1 as MDHEN and CDR2 as SYDVKM.